These 6 T cell receptor beta chains came from one sample sequenced in a study of cytomegalovirus exposure and HLA in healthy donors. The PCR made use of 60 Vbeta and 13 Jbeta primers. Assay used: immunoSEQ multiplex PCR; TCRdb lists only in-frame clones, some missing. The profile covers about 32,000 clones, with around 83% appearing a single time and 3.5% to 4% taken by the ten largest. The sample consisted of PBMCs. These receptors were collected from a woman in her late teens or twenties in good health and CMV-seronegative.

This sequence joins TRBV19 and TRBJ2-7; 11 positions agree with TRBD2. The trim removed 10 bases at V and 7 bases at J, leaving 9 bases unmatched. Germline V gives CDR1 LNHDA, CDR2 SQIVND (reference sequence). The CDR3 has 13 residues. This chain's CDR3 is CATSSGGSTEQYF. The CDR3 DNA reads TGTGCCACCTCTAGCGGGGGGTCCACGGAGCAGTACTTC.

CDR3 amino acids: CASSGVGFEQYF. The CDR3 DNA reads as TGTGCCAGCAGTGGGGTGGGCTTTGAGCAGTACTTC. The gene calls are TRBV2 and TRBJ2-5; the D is unclear. The germline CDR1 and CDR2 sequences are SNHLY and FYNNEI. This CDR3 contains 12 residues. Trimming cost V 4 bases and J 11 bases, with 14 bases left between them.

The rearrangement links TRBV4-3 to TRBJ2-7; TRBD1 matches 8 bases. This CDR3 contains 15 residues. V trimming: 3 bases; J trimming: 3 bases; junction bases outside the gene matches: 7. CDR1 is LGHNA, CDR2 YSLEER, per germline. The CDR3 spells CASSHHWTGNYEQYF. The CDR3 nucleotides read TGCGCCAGCAGCCACCACTGGACAGGGAACTACGAGCAGTACTTC.

The chain combines TRBV5-1 with TRBJ1-4; TRBD1 aligns across 8 bases. Trimming took 0 bases from V and 7 from J; bases not matched to a gene: 5. The CDR3 spans 15 residues. Germline assignment: CDR1 SGHRS and CDR2 YFSETQ. The CDR3 loop is CASSLADRAGEKLFF. The CDR3 nucleotides are TGCGCCAGCAGCTTGGCGGACAGGGCCGGTGAAAAACTGTTTTTT.

The chain recombines TRBV4-1 with TRBJ1-5; TRBD1 matches at 8 bases. Unmatched junction bases numbered 12, after V lost 2 bases and J lost 0 bases. Germline assignment: CDR1 MGHRA and CDR2 YSYEKL. The length of the CDR3 is 19 residues. CDR3 sequence reads: CASSQWSVGQGHSNQPQHF. For the CDR3, the DNA is TGCGCCAGCAGCCAATGGTCTGTAGGACAGGGACATAGCAATCAGCCCCAGCATTTT.

The CDR3 here is CASSFSGTSGYEQYF. CDR3 DNA: TGCGCCAGCAGCTTCTCCGGGACTAGCGGTTACGAGCAGTACTTC. This chain connects TRBV5-1 to TRBJ2-7; 11 nucleotides align to TRBD2. Germline CDR1 and CDR2: SGHRS and YFSETQ. V trimming: 2 bases; J trimming: 4 bases; junction bases outside the gene matches: 5. The CDR3 extends over 15 amino acids. The whole variable domain, filled in from reference TRBV5-1 and TRBJ2-7, reads KAGVTQTPRYLIKTRGQQVTLSCSPISGHRSVSWYQQTPGQGLQFLFEYFSETQRNKGNFPGRFSGRQFSNSRSEMNVSTLELGDSALYLCASSFSGTSGYEQYFGPGTRLTVT.